The 22 T cell receptor beta chains listed next were all sequenced from one sample in a study of blood T cell repertoires in COVID-19 (dated by TCRdb to between 2020 and 2021). Libraries were made using the immunoSEQ multiplex PCR assay. TCRdb mirrors the immuneACCESS table, restricted to in-frame sequences. Some clones are absent from its copies; in checked studies, under half trace to an unresolved V gene, and the reason for the others is unknown. The sample data list some 94,000 clones, and 85% to 90% of these were observed just once. The ten largest account for 1.1% of the sample. The sequencing sample was made of peripheral blood. The receptors stem from a human donor in a cohort sampled during active COVID-19.

V usage is TRBV2 and J usage is TRBJ2-7; a weak D match, TRBD2 (6 bases). CDR3 size: 13 residues. Trimming took off 7 bases at V and 5 bases at J, with 15 bases between the two ends. Germline values: CDR1 SNHLY, CDR2 FYNNEI. The chain's CDR3 is CASTAGRIHEQYF. The CDR3 DNA follows: TGTGCCAGCACAGCGGGTCGGATACACGAGCAGTACTTC.

This clone has ten or more counts. This chain's CDR3 is CASSPGQGAGELFF. The CDR3 nucleotides read TGCGCCAGCAGCCCGGGACAGGGGGCCGGGGAGCTGTTTTTT. V gene TRBV5-1 combines with J gene TRBJ2-2, with 11 positions matching TRBD1. This CDR3 spans 14 amino acids. The junction had 2 bases not matched to a gene; V was cut back by 4 bases and J by 6 bases. Germline-derived CDR1 and CDR2 are SGHRS and YFSETQ.

The chain links TRBV28 to TRBJ1-1; D may be TRBD1 (6 bases). Germline V gene sequence: CDR1 MDHEN, CDR2 SYDVKM. CDR3 size: 15 residues. V lost 3 bases and J 8 bases, leaving 19 bases between the germline ends. CDR3 region: CASSFPQGHFTEAFF. CDR3 DNA sequence: TGTGCCAGCAGTTTCCCCCAGGGGCACTTCACCGAAGCTTTCTTT.

The chain recombines TRBV5-5 with TRBJ2-3, with 8 positions matching TRBD2. The CDR3 runs to 15 residues. J was trimmed by 4 bases and V by 0 bases; bases with no gene match: 4. Germline loops: CDR1 SGHKS, CDR2 YYEKEE (reference sequence). CDR3 DNA sequence: TGTGCCAGCAGCTTGGAAACGGGAGGGGCAGATACGCAGTATTTT. Amino acids: CASSLETGGADTQYF. Full variable domain (remainder filled in from reference TRBV5-5 and TRBJ2-3): DAGVTQSPTHLIKTRGQQVTLRCSPISGHKSVSWYQQVLGQGPQFIFQYYEKEERGRGNFPDRFSARQFPNYSSELNVNALLLGDSALYLCASSLETGGADTQYFGPGTRLTVL.

In DNA form, the CDR3 reads TGCGCCAGCAGCCATGTCGAGGGAGGGCCGAGAGAGACCCAGTACTTC. Translating gives CASSHVEGGPRETQYF. The gene calls are TRBV4-1 and TRBJ2-5; TRBD2 agrees at 7 bases. CDR3 size: 16 residues. V lost 3 bases, J lost 4 bases, and 11 bases stayed unmatched. Germline assignment: CDR1 MGHRA and CDR2 YSYEKL.

The rearrangement uses TRBV7-9 and TRBJ2-5; D ambiguous. CDR1 is SEHNR, CDR2 FQNEAQ, per germline (reference sequence). This CDR3 comprises 13 residues. V lost 1 base and J lost 5, with 8 bases in between. The CDR3 coding sequence is TGTGCCAGCAGCTTAGAGAGAACGGAGACCCAGTACTTC. Encoded protein: CASSLERTETQYF.

This chain joins TRBV2 and TRBJ1-1; D gene unclear. The CDR3 is 13 amino acids. The germline V gene encodes CDR1 SNHLY and CDR2 FYNNEI. V gave up 8 bases and J gave up 1 base, with 11 bases separating them. This chain's CDR3 is CASVREGNTEAFF. The CDR3 nucleotides read TGTGCCAGCGTCCGGGAGGGGAACACTGAAGCTTTCTTT.

The chain combines TRBV28 with TRBJ2-5, with a tentative D call TRBD1 (6 bases). The germline V gene encodes CDR1 MDHEN and CDR2 SYDVKM. Deletions cut 0 bases from V and 2 bases from J, with 10 bases between. The CDR3 loop spans 15 amino acids. This CDR3 is CASSLWQGPQETQYF. CDR3 coding DNA: TGTGCCAGCAGTTTATGGCAGGGGCCTCAAGAGACCCAGTACTTC.

The V call is TRBV6-6, the J call TRBJ2-2, with 9 bases aligning to TRBD1. The junction had 6 bases not matched to a gene; V was cut back by 5 bases and J by 2 bases. Germline CDR1 and CDR2: MNHNY and SVGAGI (reference sequence). CDR3 length equals 16 residues. CDR3 nucleotides: TGTGCCAGCAGTAACCGACAGGGGGGAAACACCGGGGAGCTGTTTTTT. It translates to CASSNRQGGNTGELFF.

This chain uses TRBV6-5 with TRBJ2-5; TRBD2 is a possible D gene (6 bases). With 4 bases removed from V and 5 bases from J, the gap between germline ends came to 14 bases. Germline CDR1 is MNHEY and CDR2 is SVGAGI. This CDR3 has 14 amino acids. The CDR3 loop is CASSWEEGRETQYF. The CDR3 DNA follows: TGTGCCAGCAGTTGGGAGGAGGGCCGGGAGACCCAGTACTTC.

This rearrangement joins TRBV4-1 to TRBJ1-3; 8 bases line up with TRBD1. CDR1 is MGHRA, CDR2 YSYEKL, per germline. After removal of 0 bases from V and 3 bases from J, the junction contained 1 base not matched to a gene. The CDR3 is made up of 15 amino acids. This CDR3 reads CASSQDRGHGNTIYF. CDR3 in DNA: TGCGCCAGCAGCCAAGACAGGGGGCATGGAAACACCATATATTTT.

The V and J genes are TRBV14 and TRBJ2-1; TRBD1 aligns across 11 bases. CDR1 is SGHDN and CDR2 is FVKESK in the germline V gene. V lost 4 bases, J lost 7 bases, and 12 bases stayed unmatched. The CDR3 has 17 amino acids. CDR3 in amino acids: CASSPLTRTGGWNEQFF. CDR3 nucleotide sequence: TGTGCCAGCAGCCCCCTTACGCGGACAGGGGGCTGGAATGAGCAGTTCTTC.

V usage is TRBV5-6 and J usage is TRBJ2-3, with D perhaps TRBD1 (6 bases). This CDR3 contains 16 residues. The germline CDR1 and CDR2 sequences are SGHDT and YYEEEE. Trimming cost V 5 bases and J 4 bases, with 20 bases left between them. Here the CDR3 reads CASSPYRLTGSDTQYF. CDR3 sequence (DNA): TGTGCCAGCAGTCCTTACAGACTGACAGGCTCAGATACGCAGTATTTT. Using reference TRBV5-6 and TRBJ2-3 for the parts outside the CDR3, the full variable domain is DAGVTQSPTHLIKTRGQQVTLRCSPKSGHDTVSWYQQALGQGPQFIFQYYEEEERQRGNFPDRFSGHQFPNYSSELNVNALLLGDSALYLCASSPYRLTGSDTQYFGPGTRLTVL.

V usage is TRBV10-2 and J usage is TRBJ1-5; 11 positions agree with TRBD1. The CDR3 spans 14 residues. The ends lost 5 bases at V and 9 bases at J; junction bases unmatched: 6. The germline gives CDR1 WSHSY, CDR2 SAAADI. Written as DNA, the CDR3 is TGCGCCAGCAGTTTCGGACAGGGGGCTCGGCCCCAGCATTTT. This translates into CASSFGQGARPQHF.

V is TRBV6-5 and J is TRBJ2-7; 8 positions agree with TRBD2. Trimming removed 4 bases from V and 0 bases from J; junction bases left unmatched: 8. Germline lookup yields CDR1 MNHEY and CDR2 SVGAGI. The CDR3 length is 16 residues. CDR3 in DNA: TGTGCCAGCAGTTTATTTAGCGGGGTGACCTCCTACGAGCAGTACTTC. This sequence encodes CASSLFSGVTSYEQYF.

V and J are TRBV5-1 and TRBJ1-1; a weak D match, TRBD1 (6 bases). V was clipped by 4 bases and J by 1 base, with 11 bases between them. The CDR3 runs 14 residues. CDR1 is SGHRS, CDR2 YFSETQ, per germline. The DNA for the CDR3 is TGCGCCAGCAGCGAAACAGGGACGAACACTGAAGCTTTCTTT. It codes for CASSETGTNTEAFF.

The rearrangement links TRBV28 to TRBJ1-5; TRBD1 agrees at 8 bases. CDR1 MDHEN and CDR2 SYDVKM come from the germline V gene. V shed 6 bases, J shed 6 bases, and the junction held 10 bases outside the gene matches. The CDR3 covers 15 residues. The CDR3 DNA is TGTGCCAGCAGCCGGAGGTGGACAGGGTTTCAGCCCCAGCATTTT. Protein: CASSRRWTGFQPQHF.

The J gene is TRBJ1-5, the V gene TRBV7-6; D not resolved. The CDR3 covers 12 residues. V was cut by 5 bases and J by 3 bases, with 5 bases left in between. Looked up from germline, CDR1 is SGHVS and CDR2 is FNYEAQ. The CDR3 reads CASSGINQPQHF. The CDR3 bases are TGTGCCAGCAGCGGCATCAATCAGCCCCAGCATTTT.

This sequence joins TRBV7-3 and TRBJ1-3; the match to TRBD1 covers 8 bases. The CDR3 runs 16 residues. V gave up 5 bases and J gave up 0 bases; unmatched junction bases: 6. Germline V gene lookup returns CDR1 SGHTA and CDR2 FQGTGA. CDR3 nucleotide sequence: TGTGCCAGCAGCAACCGACAGGGGATCTCTGGAAACACCATATATTTT. As protein: CASSNRQGISGNTIYF.

The rearrangement joins TRBV19 to TRBJ2-1, with D tentatively TRBD2 (5 bases). The CDR3 sequence is 15 residues long. Trimming removed 9 bases from V and 2 bases from J, with 17 bases in between. Germline CDR1 and CDR2: LNHDA and SQIVND (reference sequence). The CDR3 here is CASTSRDPAYNEQFF. In DNA, the CDR3 is TGTGCCAGCACGAGCCGGGATCCGGCCTACAATGAGCAGTTCTTC. Full variable domain (rest looked up from reference TRBV19 and TRBJ2-1): DGGITQSPKYLFRKEGQNVTLSCEQNLNHDAMYWYRQDPGQGLRLIYYSQIVNDFQKGDIAEGYSVSREKKESFPLTVTSAQKNPTAFYLCASTSRDPAYNEQFFGPGTRLTVL.

The genes are TRBV18 and TRBJ2-1; 13 bases fit TRBD2. In germline, CDR1 is KGHSH, CDR2 LQKENI. The V and J ends lost 0 bases and 7 bases, in that order; junction bases with no gene match: 0. This CDR3 has 15 amino acids. The CDR3 spells CASSPPTSGRNEQFF. The CDR3 bases are TGTGCCAGCTCACCACCGACTAGCGGGAGGAATGAGCAGTTCTTC.

In its sample, this clone was seen once. The chain joins TRBV28 to TRBJ2-3; 11 bases agree with TRBD2. The CDR3 length is 15 residues. Germline loops: CDR1 MDHEN, CDR2 SYDVKM. With V trimmed by 5 bases and J by 8 bases, 9 bases remained unmatched. The CDR3, as DNA: TGTGCCAGCAGTGTGACTAGCGGGGTCCAAGGTACGCAGTATTTT. This translates into CASSVTSGVQGTQYF.